Presented here are 21 T cell receptor beta chains from one specimen sequenced in a study of OX40 agonist ivuxolimab in advanced cancers. Here immunoSEQ multiplex PCR was the method, and the copy in TCRdb shows in-frame clones only, minus some. Of 28,000 or so clones listed, 85% to 90% are singletons. The sequenced sample was CD4+ or CD8+ T cells sorted from blood, obtained in a trial of the OX40 agonist ivuxolimab. The receptor source for this set is an adult with an advanced solid tumor such as melanoma, head and neck, liver or kidney cancer.

The J gene is TRBJ2-1, the V gene TRBV2, with D perhaps TRBD1 (5 bases). Germline V gene data show CDR1 as SNHLY and CDR2 as FYNNEI. Trimming left V 2 bases short and J 8 bases short, with 16 bases between. The CDR3 covers 15 residues. CDR3 residues: CASSEKGPGIDEQFF. The CDR3 DNA sequence: TGTGCCAGCAGTGAAAAAGGACCAGGGATTGATGAGCAGTTCTTC.

On this clone: In the same sample, other DNA sequences code for this CDR3. This chain joins TRBV27 and TRBJ2-1; D remains ambiguous. The CDR3 consists of 11 residues. Germline CDR1 is MNHEY and CDR2 is SMNVEV (reference sequence). V was cut by 6 bases and J by 4 bases, with 4 bases left in between. For the CDR3, the DNA is TGTGCCAGCAGCCTATACAATGAGCAGTTCTTC. The encoded protein is CASSLYNEQFF.

V is TRBV6-6 and J is TRBJ1-6, with TRBD1 as a possible D gene (5 bases). Germline assignment: CDR1 MNHNY and CDR2 SVGAGI (reference sequence). Trimming took 6 bases from V and 9 from J, leaving 9 bases between them. This CDR3 contains 12 residues. CDR3 sequence reads: CASSPRGSPLHF. Here the CDR3 DNA reads TGTGCCAGCAGCCCGAGGGGTTCACCCCTCCACTTT.

V usage is TRBV11-2 and J usage is TRBJ2-7; D gene unclear. The CDR3 is 13 amino acids. From germline, CDR1 is SGHAT and CDR2 FQNNGV. V was shortened by 4 bases and J by 12 bases, with 19 bases between the two germline ends. CDR3 DNA: TGTGCCAGCAGCTCGACACGAGAGGAAATCGGGTACTTC. Residues: CASSSTREEIGYF.

The rearrangement links TRBV6-5 to TRBJ2-7; D is ambiguous. The germline V gene has CDR1 MNHEY and CDR2 SVGAGI. This CDR3 is built from 14 residues. V shed 0 bases and J shed 2 bases, with 8 bases lying between them. The CDR3 sequence: CASSYSLEPYEQYF. The CDR3, as DNA: TGTGCCAGCAGTTACTCCTTGGAACCCTACGAGCAGTACTTC.

The J gene is TRBJ2-2, the V gene TRBV5-4, with TRBD1 matching over 7 bases. Germline V gene sequence: CDR1 SGHNT, CDR2 YYREEE (reference sequence). Losses at the gene ends were 0 bases for V and 5 bases for J; bases not matched to a gene: 4. This CDR3 spans 15 amino acids. The chain's CDR3 is CASSLDRGGTGELFF. The CDR3 bases are TGTGCCAGCAGCTTGGACAGGGGCGGAACCGGGGAGCTGTTTTTT.

This chain uses TRBV9 with TRBJ2-5, with 9 bases matching TRBD2. Per the germline V gene, CDR1 is SGDLS and CDR2 is YYNGEE. Trimming at V came to 7 bases and at J to 2 bases, leaving 6 bases not matched to a gene. This CDR3 has 14 residues. The CDR3: CASAGGSSQETQYF. DNA for the CDR3: TGTGCCAGCGCGGGGGGGAGTTCACAAGAGACCCAGTACTTC.

The V call is TRBV27, the J call TRBJ2-5; 8 bases match TRBD2. CDR3 length: 15 amino acids. The junction had 6 bases not matched to a gene; V was cut back by 5 bases and J by 1 base. CDR1 is MNHEY and CDR2 is SMNVEV in the germline V gene (reference sequence). CDR3 loop: CASSISLAVQETQYF. The CDR3, as DNA: TGTGCCAGCAGTATCTCACTAGCGGTCCAAGAGACCCAGTACTTC.

This clone showed up just a few times. The chain is built from TRBV19 and TRBJ1-3; weak D call: TRBD1 (6 bases). The CDR3 totals 15 residues. The germline CDR1 and CDR2 sequences are LNHDA and SQIVND (reference sequence). The V gene lost 4 bases and the J gene lost 0 bases, with 10 bases spanning the gap. CDR3 residues: CASSTTGLSGNTIYF. The CDR3 nucleotides are TGTGCCAGTAGTACCACAGGGCTCTCTGGAAACACCATATATTTT.

The chain uses TRBV2 and TRBJ2-1; D may be TRBD2 (6 bases). Trimming took off 7 bases at V and 0 bases at J, with 13 bases between the two ends. Per germline, CDR1 SNHLY and CDR2 FYNNEI. CDR3 length: 15 amino acids. The CDR3 spells CASTGDFGSYNEQFF. CDR3 nucleotide sequence: TGTGCCAGCACGGGGGATTTTGGCTCCTACAATGAGCAGTTCTTC.

V is TRBV4-2 and J is TRBJ1-1; D is possibly TRBD1 (5 bases). Germline assignment: CDR1 LGHNA and CDR2 YNFKEQ. The length of the CDR3 is 11 residues. The V end lost 3 bases, the J end lost 8 bases, and 7 bases lay between the germline ends. CDR3 sequence: CASSQGLEAFF. CDR3 coding DNA: TGTGCCAGCAGCCAGGGGCTGGAAGCTTTCTTT.

Here the CDR3 DNA reads TGTGCCAGCAGCTTAGATTTGACTAGCGGAGGGGTATCCTACAATGAGCAGTTCTTC. It translates to CASSLDLTSGGVSYNEQFF. This rearrangement joins TRBV7-9 to TRBJ2-1; 9 bases are a match to TRBD2. The CDR3 runs to 19 residues. V trimming: 1 base; J trimming: 1 base; junction bases outside the gene matches: 11. Germline values: CDR1 SEHNR, CDR2 FQNEAQ (reference sequence).

The gene calls are TRBV6-5 and TRBJ1-4, with 8 bases that match TRBD1. Per the germline V gene, CDR1 is MNHEY and CDR2 is SVGAGI. This CDR3 comprises 12 residues. V was pared by 6 bases and J by 12 bases, with 6 bases of the junction left unmatched. The CDR3 sequence: CASSRVDRELFF. The CDR3 nucleotides are TGTGCCAGCAGCCGGGTGGACAGGGAACTGTTTTTT.

V gene TRBV19 combines with J gene TRBJ1-5, with D unresolved. V was pared by 3 bases and J by 0 bases, with 9 bases between. Germline assignment: CDR1 LNHDA and CDR2 SQIVND (reference sequence). The CDR3 is 15 residues long. The CDR3 DNA is TGTGCCAGTAGTATCACAGACTATAGCAATCAGCCCCAGCATTTT. This codes for CASSITDYSNQPQHF. Combining the CDR3 with reference TRBV19 and TRBJ1-5 gives the whole variable domain DGGITQSPKYLFRKEGQNVTLSCEQNLNHDAMYWYRQDPGQGLRLIYYSQIVNDFQKGDIAEGYSVSREKKESFPLTVTSAQKNPTAFYLCASSITDYSNQPQHFGDGTRLSIL.

The chain couples TRBV6-6 to TRBJ2-7; D may correspond to TRBD1 or TRBD2 (5 bases each). The CDR3 runs 12 residues. With 6 bases removed from V and 4 bases from J, the gap between germline ends came to 10 bases. CDR1 MNHNY and CDR2 SVGAGI come from the germline V gene (reference sequence). CDR3 DNA: TGTGCCAGCAGGGTGGGGGTTTACGAGCAGTACTTC. It translates to CASRVGVYEQYF.

The chain has TRBV11-2 and TRBJ2-6; TRBD2 aligns across 12 bases. The CDR3 consists of 17 residues. From germline, CDR1 is SGHAT and CDR2 FQNNGV. The V segment lost 2 bases and the J segment 4 bases; nucleotides outside the gene matches: 3. CDR3 region: CASSLSTSGRGANVLTF. The CDR3 region has the DNA TGTGCCAGCAGCTTAAGCACTAGCGGGAGGGGGGCCAACGTCCTGACTTTC.

The rearrangement links TRBV4-3 to TRBJ2-7, with a weak D call TRBD1 (5 bases). The ends were cut back, 0 bases at V and 2 bases at J, with 8 bases in the middle. The V gene's germline CDR1 is LGHNA and CDR2 YSLEER. CDR3 length: 14 amino acids. CDR3 DNA sequence: TGCGCCAGCAGCCAAGATCCAGGGACCTACGAGCAGTACTTC. This translates into CASSQDPGTYEQYF.

This clone occurred once. This sequence joins TRBV5-6 and TRBJ1-4; 9 nucleotides line up with TRBD1. The CDR3 length is 16 residues. Per germline, CDR1 SGHDT and CDR2 YYEEEE. J gave up 7 bases and V 4 bases, and 11 bases lay outside the gene matches. The CDR3 here is CASSPPQGTGSEKLFF. The CDR3, as DNA: TGTGCCAGCAGCCCACCCCAAGGGACAGGGAGTGAAAAACTGTTTTTT. The whole variable domain, remainder taken from reference TRBV5-6 and TRBJ1-4, is DAGVTQSPTHLIKTRGQQVTLRCSPKSGHDTVSWYQQALGQGPQFIFQYYEEEERQRGNFPDRFSGHQFPNYSSELNVNALLLGDSALYLCASSPPQGTGSEKLFFGSGTQLSVL.

This sequence joins TRBV10-1 and TRBJ1-3; D is unresolved. The V gene lost 0 bases and the J gene lost 3 bases, with 3 bases spanning the gap. The CDR3 contains 13 residues. Germline CDR1 and CDR2: WNHNN and SYGVQD (reference sequence). CDR3 nucleotide sequence: TGCGCCAGCAGTGAGTCGAATGGAAACACCATATATTTT. Protein sequence: CASSESNGNTIYF.

The chain uses TRBV7-9 and TRBJ1-3; D is unclear. The germline V gene encodes CDR1 SEHNR and CDR2 FQNEAQ (reference sequence). V was trimmed by 1 base and J by 7 bases, leaving 11 bases between them. The CDR3 length is 14 residues. The CDR3 sequence: CASSLVGVWNTIYF. CDR3 sequence (DNA): TGTGCCAGCAGCTTAGTCGGGGTGTGGAACACCATATATTTT.

The chain couples TRBV5-6 to TRBJ1-2, with D uncertain. Trimming took off 1 base at V and 4 bases at J, with 8 bases between the two ends. Germline CDR1 SGHDT, CDR2 YYEEEE. The CDR3 contains 13 residues. The CDR3 DNA follows: TGTGCCAGCAGCTTGAGGGTACCCTATGGCTACACCTTC. This encodes CASSLRVPYGYTF.